These T cell receptor beta chains were read from a single sample in a study of beta chain features in type 1 diabetes. Some clones are missing from TCRdb's copy, which holds only in-frame ones; the method was immunoSEQ multiplex PCR. This sample has roughly 730,000 clones; roughly 13% occur once, and the top ten carry 0.022%. Material: naive CD4+ T cells from blood. Receptor source: a man aged 18 to 30 with type 1 diabetes. Both conserved end residues are part of each CDR3. A D gene is named only where the DNA matches it firmly. The size of a clone is reported for some rows only, either as once, few or many, or as a class for expanded clones.

-,TRBV9,TRBJ1-4,few,TGTGCCAGCAGCGTAGGTGTGTTTAATGAAAAACTGTTTTTT,CASSVGVFNEKLFF
-,TRBV11-3,TRBJ2-1,-,TGTGCCAGCAGCGGGAGACAGAGCTCCTACAATGAGCAGTTCTTC,CASSGRQSSYNEQFF
TRBD2,TRBV7-9,TRBJ2-7,-,TGTGCCAGCAGCCTGATTAGCGGGCCCCACTACGAGCAGTACTTC,CASSLISGPHYEQYF
-,TRBV5-6,TRBJ2-3,-,TGTGCCAGCAGCCGTAAGGCAGGCACAGATACGCAGTATTTT,CASSRKAGTDTQYF
-,TRBV6-6,TRBJ1-5,-,TGTGCCACCCTGACCCCGGGTCAGCCCCAGCATTTT,CATLTPGQPQHF
-,TRBV5-1,TRBJ1-4,few,TGCGCCAGCAGTTGGGACGTTAATGAAAAACTGTTTTTT,CASSWDVNEKLFF
-,TRBV23-1,TRBJ1-1,few,TGCGCCAGCAGTCTCCCCCAAGCCCCCTGGGGCAGGGATTTGAACACTGAAGCTTTCTTT,CASSLPQAPWGRDLNTEAFF
-,TRBV30,TRBJ2-3,few,TGTGCCTGGAGCTTGACAGTTTCTAGCACAGATACGCAGTATTTT,CAWSLTVSSTDTQYF
-,TRBV30,TRBJ2-1,few,TGTGCCTGGAGTGGGGGATGGGGCTCCTACAATGAGCAGTTCTTC,CAWSGGWGSYNEQFF
-,TRBV7-9,TRBJ2-7,-,TGTGCCAGCAGCTTAGCGGGTGGCGAGCAGTACTTC,CASSLAGGEQYF
-,TRBV29-1,TRBJ1-1,-,TGCAGCGTCCCCTCCGGGGCGTACACTGAAGCTTTCTTT,CSVPSGAYTEAFF
-,TRBV5-1,TRBJ1-1,-,TGCGCCAGCAGCTTGTCAGGGGAGGAGAAAGCTTTCTTT,CASSLSGEEKAFF
-,TRBV30,TRBJ2-3,few,TGTGCCTGGATGCAATCCACCCCCGGTACGCAGTATTTT,CAWMQSTPGTQYF
-,TRBV6-1,TRBJ2-1,-,TGTGCCAGCAGTGAAGGGAGGGGTTCCTACAATGAGCAGTTCTTC,CASSEGRGSYNEQFF
-,TRBV19,TRBJ1-2,-,TGTGCCAGTCGGGACGCCGAGACTAACTATGGCTACACCTTC,CASRDAETNYGYTF
-,TRBV2,TRBJ1-4,-,TGTGCCAGCAGGGCCGGGACGGCTAATGAAAAACTGTTTTTT,CASRAGTANEKLFF
-,TRBV6-5,TRBJ2-1,-,TGTGCCAGCAGTTACTCTGGCAGGGGAGGCGACAATGAGCAGTTCTTC,CASSYSGRGGDNEQFF
-,TRBV9,TRBJ1-3,few,TGTGCCAGCAGCGTAGGGGGGACATCTGGAAACACCATATATTTT,CASSVGGTSGNTIYF
TRBD1,TRBV7-2,TRBJ1-2,-,TGTGCCAGCAGTCCCCAATGGACAGGGGGCCTCTATGGCTACACCTTC,CASSPQWTGGLYGYTF
TRBD2,TRBV11-1,TRBJ2-1,-,TGTGCCAGCAGCCCTCGACTAGCGGGGATTGATGAGCAGTTCTTC,CASSPRLAGIDEQFF
-,TRBV9,TRBJ2-1,-,TGTGCCAGCAGCGTAGTAGCTGGAGCCTACAATGAGCAGTTCTTC,CASSVVAGAYNEQFF
-,TRBV6-6,TRBJ1-2,-,TGTGCCAGCATCTTCGGGAGGGAGGCCTATGGCTACACCTTC,CASIFGREAYGYTF
-,TRBV27,TRBJ1-5,few,TGTGCCAGCAGTGGGCTTACCGGGTGGCCCCAGCATTTT,CASSGLTGWPQHF
-,TRBV27,TRBJ2-1,few,TGTGCCAGCAGTTTAATGGCGGGGACTTATCACAATGAGCAGTTCTTC,CASSLMAGTYHNEQFF
-,TRBV30,TRBJ1-2,few,TGTGCCTGGAGTCAGGGGACCGCTAACTATGGCTACACCTTC,CAWSQGTANYGYTF
-,TRBV28,TRBJ2-7,few,TGTGCCAGCATTCCTGGAAGCTCCTACGAGCAGTACTTC,CASIPGSSYEQYF
-,TRBV19,TRBJ2-1,-,TGTGCCAGTAAAGGAGGGCAGGGGTCCTACAATGAGCAGTTCTTC,CASKGGQGSYNEQFF